This is a list of T cell receptor beta chains from one sample in a study of CD8+CD57+ T cells in acquired aplastic anemia. Via MiXCR, TCRdb re-called the reads, giving one row per CDR3 protein. The data contain 250,000 to 350,000 distinct CDR3 sequences, 45% to 65% of them singletons. Sequencing was performed on sorted CD4+, CD8+, or CD8+CD57+ T cells (not recorded which) from PBMCs. The receptors derive from a human donor with severe aplastic anemia or a healthy control (not recorded which). Both conserved end residues are part of each CDR3. The order of the fields is CDR3 DNA, CDR3 protein, clone size, J gene, D gene, V gene. D genes are given only for firm matches. Not every row has a clone size; where given, it reads once, few, many or a size class.

CDR3 DNA: TGCAGCGTTGTGGAGGGGGCCACTGAAGCTTTCTTT; CDR3 protein: CSVVEGATEAFF; clone size: -; J gene: TRBJ1-1; D gene: TRBD1; V gene: TRBV29-1
CDR3 DNA: TGTGCCTGGAGTGTACCAGCCAAAAACATTCAGTACTTC; CDR3 protein: CAWSVPAKNIQYF; clone size: -; J gene: TRBJ2-4; D gene: -; V gene: TRBV30
CDR3 DNA: TGTGCCAGCAGTAGGACAGGGGAGACCCAGTACTTC; CDR3 protein: CASSRTGETQYF; clone size: many; J gene: TRBJ2-5; D gene: TRBD1; V gene: TRBV2
CDR3 DNA: TGTGCCAGCAGACTGACGACCAGCTCCTACGAGCAGTACTTC; CDR3 protein: CASRLTTSSYEQYF; clone size: many; J gene: TRBJ2-7; D gene: -; V gene: TRBV6-6
CDR3 DNA: TGTGCCAGTAGTATAGACGGCTTCCCCTACGAGCAGTACTTC; CDR3 protein: CASSIDGFPYEQYF; clone size: -; J gene: TRBJ2-7; D gene: -; V gene: TRBV19
CDR3 DNA: TGTGCCATCACTGGTACGCCGGACTATGGCTACACCTTC; CDR3 protein: CAITGTPDYGYTF; clone size: -; J gene: TRBJ1-2; D gene: -; V gene: TRBV10-3
CDR3 DNA: TGTGCCAGCAGCCCCGAGTCCCTAGTCACTGAAGCTTTCTTT; CDR3 protein: CASSPESLVTEAFF; clone size: many; J gene: TRBJ1-1; D gene: -; V gene: TRBV12-3/TRBV12-4
CDR3 DNA: TGTGCCAGCAGCACAGGGGGTGATACGCAGTATTTT; CDR3 protein: CASSTGGDTQYF; clone size: -; J gene: TRBJ2-3; D gene: TRBD1; V gene: TRBV7-8
CDR3 DNA: TGTGCCAGTAGTATAGTCGACGGATCCTACGAGCAGTACTTC; CDR3 protein: CASSIVDGSYEQYF; clone size: many; J gene: TRBJ2-7; D gene: -; V gene: TRBV19
CDR3 DNA: TGTGCCAGCTCCTCCAAGGGTGCGCCGATGCATTCACCCCTCCACTTT; CDR3 protein: CASSSKGAPMHSPLHF; clone size: -; J gene: TRBJ1-6; D gene: -; V gene: TRBV6-5
CDR3 DNA: TGTGCCAGCAGCTTAGAAGGAGGGGACGGCTACACCTTC; CDR3 protein: CASSLEGGDGYTF; clone size: -; J gene: TRBJ1-2; D gene: -; V gene: TRBV7-9
CDR3 DNA: TGTGCCAGCAGTGGGCAACAGGGCTCCCGGGTGACGCAGTATTTT; CDR3 protein: CASSGQQGSRVTQYF; clone size: -; J gene: TRBJ2-3; D gene: -; V gene: TRBV6-1
CDR3 DNA: TGTGCCAGTAGTATTGGCATCCGGTTCCAAAATGAGCAGTTCTTC; CDR3 protein: CASSIGIRFQNEQFF; clone size: few; J gene: TRBJ2-1; D gene: -; V gene: TRBV19
CDR3 DNA: TGTGCCAGCAGGATAGCGGGGGGGGAGACCCAGTACTTC; CDR3 protein: CASRIAGGETQYF; clone size: -; J gene: TRBJ2-5; D gene: TRBD2; V gene: TRBV12-3/TRBV12-4
CDR3 DNA: TGTGCCAGCAGTTTTACCCCCGGGACTAGCGGAGAGACCCAGTACTTC; CDR3 protein: CASSFTPGTSGETQYF; clone size: many; J gene: TRBJ2-5; D gene: TRBD2; V gene: TRBV9
CDR3 DNA: TGTGCCAGCAGCTTGTGGACAGGGGGTTACGAGCAGTACTTC; CDR3 protein: CASSLWTGGYEQYF; clone size: few; J gene: TRBJ2-7; D gene: TRBD1; V gene: TRBV7-2
CDR3 DNA: TGTGCCAGCAGCTTAACTTGGTTTCGGTATTCACCCCTCCACTTT; CDR3 protein: CASSLTWFRYSPLHF; clone size: -; J gene: TRBJ1-6; D gene: -; V gene: TRBV11-2
CDR3 DNA: TGCAGTGCTAGAGATTTGGGCACCATATATTTT; CDR3 protein: CSARDLGTIYF; clone size: many; J gene: TRBJ1-3; D gene: -; V gene: TRBV20-1
CDR3 DNA: TGTGCCAGCAGCTTAGCCACAGGGGGGGGATCCTACAATGAGCAGTTCTTC; CDR3 protein: CASSLATGGGSYNEQFF; clone size: once; J gene: TRBJ2-1; D gene: -; V gene: TRBV7-9
CDR3 DNA: TGTGGGAGCAGCTTGTACCGGGCCCTGGACGGGGAGCTGTTTTTT; CDR3 protein: CGSSLYRALDGELFF; clone size: -; J gene: TRBJ2-2; D gene: -; V gene: TRBV7-9
CDR3 DNA: TGCAGTGCCCCTCTCGGACAGAACTACGAGCAGTACTTC; CDR3 protein: CSAPLGQNYEQYF; clone size: -; J gene: TRBJ2-7; D gene: -; V gene: TRBV20-1
CDR3 DNA: TGTGCCAGCAGCCAAGATGGGACAGCTCCCTGGCTGGGCTACACCTTC; CDR3 protein: CASSQDGTAPWLGYTF; clone size: many; J gene: TRBJ1-2; D gene: TRBD1; V gene: TRBV4-2
CDR3 DNA: TGTGCCAGCAGTGAGCTAGCGGGAGGGGGAGAGACCCAGTACTTC; CDR3 protein: CASSELAGGGETQYF; clone size: -; J gene: TRBJ2-5; D gene: TRBD2; V gene: TRBV6-1
CDR3 DNA: TGTGCCAGCAGCTTTATGACAGGGGGCACAGATACGCAGTATTTT; CDR3 protein: CASSFMTGGTDTQYF; clone size: -; J gene: TRBJ2-3; D gene: TRBD1; V gene: TRBV5-8
CDR3 DNA: TGCAGTGCTCCTGGACAGGGACGTTCACCCCTCCACTTT; CDR3 protein: CSAPGQGRSPLHF; clone size: many; J gene: TRBJ1-6; D gene: TRBD1; V gene: TRBV20-1